Each of the 31 T cell receptor beta chains below was sequenced from the same sample in a study of blood T cells in healthy people across ages. Through a sample-barcoded 5' primer and a J-beta primer mix, a second PCR was run for 7 to 11 cycles. TCRdb processed the 5' RACE reads anew with MiXCR; each CDR3 protein has one entry. The sample includes over a million distinct CDR3 sequences, 45% of them seen just once. Sequenced input: blood. All receptors come from an older woman in good health.

The table lists this clonotype with a count of one. This chain links TRBV12-3 or TRBV12-4 with TRBJ1-2, with D possibly being TRBD1 (6 bases). The germline V and J ends were trimmed by 7 bases and 4 bases, with 13 bases remaining between them. The CDR3 runs to 13 residues. CDR3 sequence (DNA): TGTGCCAGCACCGGGGGCAGGACCTATGGCTACACCTTC. Its translation: CASTGGRTYGYTF.

This clonotype was recorded a few times. This chain connects TRBV4-1 to TRBJ2-1, with TRBD2 matching 9 bases. CDR1 is MGHRA and CDR2 is YSYEKL in the germline V gene. Trimming removed 1 base from V and 8 bases from J; junction bases left unmatched: 6. The CDR3 is 15 amino acids. Here the CDR3 reads CASSQVGAGGDEQFF. Written as DNA, the CDR3 is TGCGCCAGCAGCCAAGTGGGAGCGGGAGGCGATGAGCAGTTCTTC.

The chain has TRBV28 and TRBJ2-4, with 9 nucleotides matching TRBD2. The J call may be in error: the DNA end matches TRBJ2-5 better. The germline V gene has CDR1 MDHEN and CDR2 SYDVKM. The CDR3 is made up of 14 amino acids. This chain's CDR3 is CASSQLAGLGTQYF. The CDR3 DNA follows: TGTGCCAGCAGTCAACTAGCGGGTTTAGGGACCCAGTACTTC.

This clonotype was seen a few times. The chain employs TRBV29-1 and TRBJ1-1, with a weak D call TRBD1 (5 bases). Germline V gives CDR1 SQVTM, CDR2 ANQGSEA. CDR3 length: 13 amino acids. V was shortened by 3 bases and J by 1 base, with 9 bases between the two germline ends. Written as DNA, the CDR3 is TGCAGCGTTGACGGCAGGGCGAACACTGAAGCTTTCTTT. Protein: CSVDGRANTEAFF. Filled out from reference TRBV29-1 and TRBJ1-1, the complete variable domain reads SAVISQKPSRDICQRGTSLTIQCQVDSQVTMMFWYRQQPGQSLTLIATANQGSEATYESGFVIDKFPISRPNLTFSTLTVSNMSPEDSSIYLCSVDGRANTEAFFGQGTRLTVV.

The chain has TRBV7-8 and TRBJ2-2; no clear D. Germline loops: CDR1 SGHVS, CDR2 FQNEAQ. Trimming removed 6 bases at V and 6 bases at J, with 14 bases between. The CDR3 is 14 amino acids. CDR3 bases: TGTGCCAGCAGTTTTCCGGCCGGGCCCGGGGAGCTGTTTTTT. As protein: CASSFPAGPGELFF.

In this sample, this clonotype turned up many times. The CDR3 nucleotides are TGTGCCAGCAGCGAGAACCCGGGACTTACCTACGAGCAGTACTTC. It codes for CASSENPGLTYEQYF. The chain employs TRBV9 and TRBJ2-7, with D possibly TRBD2 on 6 matching bases. CDR1 is SGDLS and CDR2 is YYNGEE in the germline V gene. Trimming shortened V by 3 bases and J by 2 bases, and 15 bases separated the two germline ends. The CDR3 runs to 15 residues.

The chain carries TRBV7-9 and TRBJ2-1; 8 positions agree with TRBD1. The CDR3 contains 16 residues. The junction had 7 bases not matched to a gene; V was cut back by 5 bases and J by 1 base. Germline V gene data show CDR1 as SEHNR and CDR2 as FQNEAQ (reference sequence). DNA for the CDR3: TGTGCCAGCAGCGCGCCAGGGGGCCCTTCCTACAATGAGCAGTTCTTC. It specifies CASSAPGGPSYNEQFF.

On this clonotype itself: This may be a read error, as it is one base from a much larger clone. This chain uses TRBV7-9 with TRBJ2-7; 8 nucleotides agree with TRBD1. V lost 5 bases, J lost 5 bases, and 8 bases stayed unmatched. There are 14 residues in the CDR3. Germline CDR1 reads SEHNR; CDR2 reads FQNEAQ (reference sequence). CDR3 sequence (DNA): TGTGCCAGCAGCGTCCAGGACAGGGTGAACGAGCAGTACTTC. Translation gives CASSVQDRVNEQYF.

This clonotype has a count of ten or more. The rearrangement joins TRBV5-1 to TRBJ2-1, with TRBD2 matching 10 bases. With 3 bases clipped from V and 6 bases from J, the junction kept 9 bases outside the gene matches. The CDR3 extends over 16 amino acids. CDR1 and CDR2 (germline): SGHRS, YFSETQ. The CDR3 region has the DNA TGCGCCAGCAGCTCGTGGAGGGCTAGCGGGAGCAATGAGCAGTTCTTC. This gives the protein CASSSWRASGSNEQFF.

This clonotype has a handful of counts. The V call is TRBV15, the J call TRBJ2-5, with D maybe TRBD1 (5 bases). V lost 1 base, J lost 9 bases, and 15 bases lay in between. Germline values: CDR1 LNHNV, CDR2 YYDKDF (reference sequence). This CDR3 is built from 14 residues. The CDR3 nucleotides read TGTGCCACCAGCAGAGTGGGTCAGGGTCGGGCCCAGTACTTC. This encodes CATSRVGQGRAQYF.

This clonotype has ten or more counts. This chain joins TRBV7-2 and TRBJ2-7; D may match TRBD1 or TRBD2 (5 bases each). The CDR3 has 14 residues. V dropped 0 bases and J dropped 2 bases, with 8 bases sitting between them. Germline CDR1 and CDR2: SGHTA and FQGNSA. The CDR3 protein is CASSLASGPYEQYF. The CDR3 DNA follows: TGTGCCAGCAGCTTAGCCTCGGGGCCCTACGAGCAGTACTTC.

The chain joins TRBV13 to TRBJ2-1, with D perhaps TRBD1 or TRBD2 (5 bases each). The V and J ends lost 0 bases and 5 bases respectively, with 14 bases between them. Looked up from germline, CDR1 is PRHDT and CDR2 is FYEKMQ (reference sequence). The CDR3 is 16 residues long. The CDR3, as DNA: TGTGCCAGCAGCTTAGGGGCAGGGAGTGTCCACAATGAGCAGTTCTTC. As protein: CASSLGAGSVHNEQFF.

The CDR3 here is CASSQDQQREGRADTQYF. In DNA, the CDR3 is TGTGCCAGCAGCCAAGATCAGCAGCGGGAGGGCCGTGCAGATACGCAGTATTTT. This rearrangement joins TRBV4-2 to TRBJ2-3, with 10 bases fitting TRBD2. The CDR3 has 18 amino acids. J was trimmed by 4 bases and V by 0 bases; bases with no gene match: 10. Germline lookup yields CDR1 LGHNA and CDR2 YNFKEQ.

This clonotype was counted between two and nine times. V usage is TRBV11-2 and J usage is TRBJ2-7; no clear D gene. The CDR3 length is 14 residues. Trimming pared 1 base from V and 2 bases from J, leaving 9 bases between. Germline V CDR1 and CDR2: SGHAT, FQNNGV. This CDR3 reads CASSLGQYTYEQYF. The CDR3 region has the DNA TGTGCCAGCAGCTTAGGCCAGTATACCTACGAGCAGTACTTC.

This clonotype was seen a few times. This chain uses TRBV7-2 with TRBJ1-1; D might be TRBD1 (6 bases). CDR3 length: 17 amino acids. Germline V gives CDR1 SGHTA, CDR2 FQGNSA. The V gene lost 2 bases and the J gene lost 0 bases, with 16 bases spanning the gap. CDR3 nucleotides: TGTGCCAGCAGCTTAATAAGGGCTACAGGGCTGAACACTGAAGCTTTCTTT. Translating gives CASSLIRATGLNTEAFF.

CDR3 in amino acids: CASSFLGPFYNEQFF. In nucleotides, the CDR3 is TGTGCCAGCAGTTTTCTGGGCCCCTTTTACAATGAGCAGTTCTTC. The gene calls are TRBV6-2 or TRBV6-3 and TRBJ2-1; D unresolved. V was shortened by 4 bases and J by 4 bases, with 14 bases between the two germline ends. There are 15 residues in the CDR3. Germline loops: CDR1 MNHEY, CDR2 SVGEGT.

The chain recombines TRBV11-2 with TRBJ2-3; D is possibly TRBD1 (6 bases). Germline V gives CDR1 SGHAT, CDR2 FQNNGV. Deletions cut 3 bases from V and 4 bases from J, with 14 bases between. This CDR3 region has 15 residues. The CDR3 sequence is CASSFPQGWSDTQYF. Here the CDR3 DNA reads TGTGCCAGCAGCTTCCCACAGGGTTGGTCAGATACGCAGTATTTT. The full variable domain, rest sourced from reference TRBV11-2 and TRBJ2-3, is EAGVAQSPRYKIIEKRQSVAFWCNPISGHATLYWYQQILGQGPKLLIQFQNNGVVDDSQLPKDRFSAERLKGVDSTLKIQPAKLEDSAVYLCASSFPQGWSDTQYFGPGTRLTVL.

J is TRBJ2-7 and V is TRBV12-3 or TRBV12-4; 8 bases are a match to TRBD2. The CDR3 has 15 amino acids. After removal of 4 bases from V and 5 bases from J, the junction contained 10 bases not matched to a gene. CDR3 protein: CASSSFPGGFNEQYF. Here the CDR3 DNA reads TGTGCCAGCAGTTCCTTCCCGGGAGGGTTCAACGAGCAGTACTTC.

The chain uses TRBV5-6 and TRBJ2-5; possibly TRBD1 for D (6 bases). Judging by the DNA end, TRBJ2-7 fits better; the J call may be wrong. This CDR3 comprises 11 residues. Germline assignment: CDR1 SGHDT and CDR2 YYEEEE. The chain's CDR3 is CASTRGGEQYF. CDR3 in DNA: TGTGCCAGCACCAGGGGCGGCGAGCAGTACTTC.

There are many counts of this clonotype. CDR3 coding DNA: TGTGCCAGCAGTTCTCTCGGTCTCGGGGCTCCCACAGATACGCAGTATTTT. This gives the protein CASSSLGLGAPTDTQYF. The V and J genes are TRBV7-2 and TRBJ2-3; D is perhaps TRBD1 or TRBD2 (5 bases each). V lost 6 bases to trimming and J lost 2 bases, with 21 bases between them. Germline-derived CDR1 and CDR2 are SGHTA and FQGNSA. The CDR3 has 17 residues. Variable domain in full (rest from reference TRBV7-2 and TRBJ2-3): GAGVSQSPSNKVTEKGKDVELRCDPISGHTALYWYRQSLGQGLEFLIYFQGNSAPDKSGLPSDRFSAERTGGSVSTLTIQRTQQEDSAVYLCASSSLGLGAPTDTQYFGPGTRLTVL.

DNA for the CDR3: TGTGCCAGCAGTGATATCTGGCTAGCGGAAAACATTCAGTACTTC. It is translated as CASSDIWLAENIQYF. The V gene is TRBV6-1, the J gene TRBJ2-4; 7 bases map to TRBD2. The germline V gene has CDR1 MNHNS and CDR2 SASEGT. The CDR3 covers 15 residues. V was pared by 3 bases and J by 5 bases, with 7 bases of the junction left unmatched.

Notes on this clonotype: Relative to the germline gene, one junction end is altered; a read error may explain this. This rearrangement joins TRBV27 to TRBJ1-2; no clear D gene. The CDR3 runs 17 residues. Germline V CDR1 and CDR2: MNHEY, SMNVEV (reference sequence). The CDR3 region has the DNA TGTGCCGGCAGTTTAGTACCGCCCGGTAGAAGCGGCTATGGCTACACCTTC. This gives the protein CAGSLVPPGRSGYGYTF.

Points on this clonotype: The junction does not match germline at one end; this may be a read error. The genes are TRBV3-1 and TRBJ2-3; 7 positions agree with TRBD1. The CDR3 runs 14 residues. Germline CDR1 LGHDT, CDR2 YNNKEL (reference sequence). CDR3 sequence reads: CATSPGQTRDTQYF. Here the CDR3 DNA reads TGTGCCACCAGCCCGGGACAGACACGAGATACGCAGTATTTT.

This chain connects TRBV20-1 to TRBJ2-1; no clear D gene. With 0 bases removed from V and 2 bases from J, the gap between germline ends came to 11 bases. The germline CDR1 and CDR2 sequences are DFQATT and SNEGSKA (reference sequence). The CDR3 is 15 amino acids. The CDR3 is CSARDIVWAYNEQFF. The CDR3 coding sequence is TGCAGTGCTAGAGATATAGTTTGGGCCTACAATGAGCAGTTCTTC.

Here the CDR3 reads CSAIGVTNYGYTF. The CDR3 bases are TGCAGTGCTATAGGTGTTACTAACTATGGCTACACCTTC. This chain uses TRBV20-1 with TRBJ1-2; D is unresolved. Germline lookup yields CDR1 DFQATT and CDR2 SNEGSKA (reference sequence). Trimming took off 4 bases at V and 0 bases at J, with 9 bases between the two ends. The length of the CDR3 is 13 residues.

This chain uses TRBV20-1 with TRBJ1-6; D gene unclear. The V and J ends lost 0 bases and 7 bases respectively, with 7 bases between them. This CDR3 has 13 residues. Germline CDR1 and CDR2: DFQATT and SNEGSKA (reference sequence). The CDR3 DNA is TGCAGTGCTAGAGATATACCCAATTCACCCCTCCACTTT. It is translated as CSARDIPNSPLHF.

The sample holds a few counts of this clonotype. The V and J genes are TRBV6-6 and TRBJ2-5; 7 bases align to TRBD1. CDR3 size: 16 residues. J was trimmed by 1 base and V by 7 bases; bases with no gene match: 12. CDR1 is MNHNY and CDR2 is SVGAGI in the germline V gene (reference sequence). DNA of the CDR3: TGTGCCAGCAACCCCGACAGGGTCGGTGTCCAAGAGACCCAGTACTTC. As protein: CASNPDRVGVQETQYF.

This clonotype was counted a few times. The chain is built from TRBV2 and TRBJ2-1; 12 bases agree with TRBD2. Germline V gene sequence: CDR1 SNHLY, CDR2 FYNNEI. The CDR3 sequence is 15 residues long. Trimming took 5 bases from V and 7 from J; bases not matched to a gene: 6. The CDR3 loop is CASSSTSGRSNEQFF. DNA for the CDR3: TGTGCCAGCAGTTCGACTAGCGGGAGAAGTAATGAGCAGTTCTTC.

The chain joins TRBV20-1 to TRBJ2-7, with 13 nucleotides matching TRBD2. V lost 5 bases and J lost 2; bases outside the gene matches: 9. This CDR3 is built from 16 residues. Germline CDR1 reads DFQATT; CDR2 reads SNEGSKA (reference sequence). The CDR3 nucleotides read TGCAGTGCTGGCGGACTAGCGGGAGATAGGGCCTACGAGCAGTACTTC. This sequence encodes CSAGGLAGDRAYEQYF.

On this clonotype: This may come from a read error, since a much larger clone is one base off. The V and J genes are TRBV20-1 and TRBJ2-5; 8 nucleotides match TRBD2. Germline values: CDR1 DFQATT, CDR2 SNEGSKA (reference sequence). CDR3 length: 18 amino acids. V dropped 0 bases and J dropped 11; count of bases not matched to a gene: 23. The CDR3 region has the DNA TGCAGTGCTAGAGATTATAGTACGACTAGCGAGTTTTACAATGGGCAGTACTTC. Its protein is CSARDYSTTSEFYNGQYF.

This clonotype was observed a handful of times. The DNA of the CDR3 is TGTGCCAGCAGCCGAACCTTAGCGGCCGACGAGCAGTACTTC. Translating gives CASSRTLAADEQYF. This rearrangement joins TRBV7-9 to TRBJ2-5, with D possibly being TRBD2 (6 bases). Near its end, the DNA agrees better with TRBJ2-7, so the J call may be wrong. This CDR3 contains 14 residues. Germline V gives CDR1 SEHNR, CDR2 FQNEAQ (reference sequence).